Below, 3 T cell receptor beta chains from the same sample are listed, as sequenced in a study of cytomegalovirus exposure and HLA in healthy donors. Primers for the PCR totalled 60 Vbeta and 13 Jbeta. Using immunoSEQ multiplex PCR, the repertoire was profiled, and TCRdb retains in-frame clones only, with some absent. The sample includes 150,000 to 200,000 clones, approximately 80% of them seen just once. Sequencing used PBMCs. These receptors came from a woman aged 25 to 39 in good health and CMV-seropositive.

The CDR3 region is CASSQALPGDTQYF. The CDR3 DNA is TGCGCCAGCAGCCAAGCGCTACCCGGAGATACGCAGTATTTT. This chain uses TRBV4-1 with TRBJ2-3; D is unresolved. Trimming stripped 1 base from V and 5 bases from J, with 10 bases between. The CDR3 consists of 14 residues. The V gene's germline CDR1 is MGHRA and CDR2 YSYEKL.

The rearrangement links TRBV5-4 to TRBJ1-5, with D maybe TRBD1 (6 bases). V lost 0 bases, J lost 5 bases, and 9 bases lay in between. From germline, CDR1 is SGHNT and CDR2 YYREEE (reference sequence). This CDR3 is 14 amino acids long. In DNA, the CDR3 is TGTGCCAGCAGCTTGGCTCCAGGGGATCAGCCCCAGCATTTT. Translated, it gives CASSLAPGDQPQHF.

The chain combines TRBV19 with TRBJ1-1; weak D call: TRBD1 (6 bases). The CDR3 is 13 residues long. V lost 3 bases and J 6 bases, leaving 11 bases between the germline ends. Germline V lookup: CDR1 LNHDA, CDR2 SQIVND (reference sequence). In DNA, the CDR3 is TGTGCCAGTAGTATCCCGGGGGGCGCTGAAGCTTTCTTT. Translating it yields CASSIPGGAEAFF.